This entry features one T cell receptor (beta chain) sequence. The sample is drawn from a study of blood T cell repertoires in COVID-19. Study-level background: Researchers got acute and convalescent COVID-19 samples from the United States, Italy and Spain. The cDNA or gDNA used as material had been derived from T cells, B-cell-depleted T cells, or PBMCs.

Seattle researchers signed up patients amid active infection and tracked them longitudinally. In the source study's methods: Reference gene primers were amplified, and this amplification served to estimate nucleated cell counts. Profiling relied on immunoSEQ multiplex PCR, and the TCRdb table lists in-frame clones only, not all of them. Clone size and V and J calls were adopted from that table, with D and trimming inferred from the DNA. The data show some 450,000 clones, approximately 88% seen once. The CDR3 extends over 16 amino acids. In germline, CDR1 is SGHRS, CDR2 YFSETQ. V was trimmed by 1 base and J by 0 bases, leaving 11 bases between them.

This chain connects TRBV5-1 to TRBJ1-3; weak D call: TRBD1 (5 bases). The source is a woman in her 50s with COVID-19, enrolled during active disease. Sequencing was performed on peripheral blood. The CDR3 sequence is CASSLTGLSSGNTIYF. The CDR3 DNA is TGCGCCAGCAGCTTGACAGGATTGAGCTCTGGAAACACCATATATTTT.